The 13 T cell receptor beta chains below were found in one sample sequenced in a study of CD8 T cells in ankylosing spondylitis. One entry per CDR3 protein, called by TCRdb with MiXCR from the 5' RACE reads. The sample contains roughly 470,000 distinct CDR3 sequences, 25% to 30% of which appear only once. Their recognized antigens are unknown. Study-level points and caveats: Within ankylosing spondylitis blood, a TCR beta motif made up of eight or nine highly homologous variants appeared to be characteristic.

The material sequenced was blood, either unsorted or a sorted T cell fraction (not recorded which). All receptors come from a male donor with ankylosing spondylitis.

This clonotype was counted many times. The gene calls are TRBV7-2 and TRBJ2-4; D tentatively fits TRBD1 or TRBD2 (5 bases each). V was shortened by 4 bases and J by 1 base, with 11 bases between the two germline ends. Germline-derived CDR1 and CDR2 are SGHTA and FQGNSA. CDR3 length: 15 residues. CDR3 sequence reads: CASSWGGGAKNIQYF. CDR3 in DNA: TGTGCCAGCAGCTGGGGCGGCGGGGCCAAAAACATTCAGTACTTC.

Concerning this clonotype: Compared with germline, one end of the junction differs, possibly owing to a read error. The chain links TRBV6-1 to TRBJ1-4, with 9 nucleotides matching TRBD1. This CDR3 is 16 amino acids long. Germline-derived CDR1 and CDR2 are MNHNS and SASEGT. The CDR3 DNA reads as TGTGCCAGCACTGAAGGGACAGGGTTTTGGAATGAAAAACTGTTTTTT. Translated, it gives CASTEGTGFWNEKLFF.

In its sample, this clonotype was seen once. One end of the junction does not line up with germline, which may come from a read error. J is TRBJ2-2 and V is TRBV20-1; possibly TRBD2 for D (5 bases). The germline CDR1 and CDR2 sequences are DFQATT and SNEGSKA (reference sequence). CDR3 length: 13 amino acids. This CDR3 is CSARRDSAGELLF. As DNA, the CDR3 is TGCAGTGCTAGACGGGATTCGGCCGGGGAGCTGCTTTTT.

In nucleotides, the CDR3 is TGTGCCAGCAGTCTATGGTATTGGCAGTTCTTC. Amino acids: CASSLWYWQFF. This rearrangement joins TRBV12-3 or TRBV12-4 to TRBJ2-1; D unresolved. CDR3 size: 11 residues. Trimming took off 5 bases at V and 12 bases at J, with 11 bases between the two ends.

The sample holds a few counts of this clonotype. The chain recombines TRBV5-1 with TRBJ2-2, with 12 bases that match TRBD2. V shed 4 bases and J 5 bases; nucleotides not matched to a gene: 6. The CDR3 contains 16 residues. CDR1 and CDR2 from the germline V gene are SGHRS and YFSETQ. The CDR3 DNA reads TGCGCCAGCAGCCTGGCCGGGACTAGCGGGACCGGGGAGCTGTTTTTT. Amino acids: CASSLAGTSGTGELFF.

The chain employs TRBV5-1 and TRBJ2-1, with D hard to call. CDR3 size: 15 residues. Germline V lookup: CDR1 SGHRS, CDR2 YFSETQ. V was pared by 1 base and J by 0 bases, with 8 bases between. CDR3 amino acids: CASSLLRSSYNEQFF. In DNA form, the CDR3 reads TGCGCCAGCAGCTTGTTGAGGAGCTCCTACAATGAGCAGTTCTTC.

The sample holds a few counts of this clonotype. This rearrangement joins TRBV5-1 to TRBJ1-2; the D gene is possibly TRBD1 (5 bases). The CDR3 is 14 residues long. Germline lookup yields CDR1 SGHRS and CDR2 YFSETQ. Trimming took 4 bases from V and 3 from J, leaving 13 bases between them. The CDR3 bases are TGCGCCAGCAGCCGAGTCGCAGGGTACTATGGCTACACCTTC. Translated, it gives CASSRVAGYYGYTF.

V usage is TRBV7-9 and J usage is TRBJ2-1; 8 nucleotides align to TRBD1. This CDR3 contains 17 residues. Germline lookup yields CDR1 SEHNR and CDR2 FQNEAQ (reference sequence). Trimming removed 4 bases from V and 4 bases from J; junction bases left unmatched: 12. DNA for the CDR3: TGTGCCAGCAGCTCAACGGCAGGACAGGGAATATACAATGAGCAGTTCTTC. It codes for CASSSTAGQGIYNEQFF. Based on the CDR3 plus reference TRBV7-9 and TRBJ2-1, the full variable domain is DTGVSQNPRHKITKRGQNVTFRCDPISEHNRLYWYRQTLGQGPEFLTYFQNEAQLEKSRLLSDRFSAERPKGSFSTLEIQRTEQGDSAMYLCASSSTAGQGIYNEQFFGPGTRLTVL.

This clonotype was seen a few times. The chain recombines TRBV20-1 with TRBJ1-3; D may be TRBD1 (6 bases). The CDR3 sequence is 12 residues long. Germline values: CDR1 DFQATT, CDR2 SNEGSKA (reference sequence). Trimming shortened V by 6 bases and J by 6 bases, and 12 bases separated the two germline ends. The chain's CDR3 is CSAPDRTNTIYF. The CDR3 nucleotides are TGCAGTGCCCCTGACAGGACAAACACCATATATTTT.

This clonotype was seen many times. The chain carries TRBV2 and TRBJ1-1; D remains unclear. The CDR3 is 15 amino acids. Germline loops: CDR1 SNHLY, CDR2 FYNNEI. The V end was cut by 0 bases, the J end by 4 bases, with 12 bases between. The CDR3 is CASSEALLGITEAFF. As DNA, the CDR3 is TGTGCCAGCAGTGAAGCGCTTCTGGGGATCACTGAAGCTTTCTTT.

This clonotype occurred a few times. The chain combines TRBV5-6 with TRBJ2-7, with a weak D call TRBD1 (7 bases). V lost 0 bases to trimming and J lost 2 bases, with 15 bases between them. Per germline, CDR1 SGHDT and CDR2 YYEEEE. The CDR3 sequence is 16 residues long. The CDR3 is CASSLAAQGRTYEQYV. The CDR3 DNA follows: TGTGCCAGCAGCTTGGCTGCACAGGGGAGGACCTACGAGCAGTACGTC.

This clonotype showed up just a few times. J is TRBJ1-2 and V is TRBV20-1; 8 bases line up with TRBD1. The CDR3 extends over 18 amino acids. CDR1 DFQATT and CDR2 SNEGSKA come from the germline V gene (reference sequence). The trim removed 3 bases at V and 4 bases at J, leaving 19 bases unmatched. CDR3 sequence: CSASTNTGRTGLVYGYTF. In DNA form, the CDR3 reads TGCAGTGCTAGTACCAACACGGGGCGGACAGGGTTGGTCTATGGCTACACCTTC.

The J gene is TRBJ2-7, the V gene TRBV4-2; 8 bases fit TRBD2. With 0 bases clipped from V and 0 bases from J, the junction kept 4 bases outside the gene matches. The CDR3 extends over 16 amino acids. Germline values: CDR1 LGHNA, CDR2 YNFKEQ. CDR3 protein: CASSQDSGRASYEQYF. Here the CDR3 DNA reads TGTGCCAGCAGCCAAGATTCCGGGAGGGCCTCCTACGAGCAGTACTTC.